This TCR beta chain was recorded in a study of STAT5B mutations in CD4+ large granular lymphocyte leukemia. Study findings and constraints: Approximately 25% of private leukemic clonotypes occurred rarely in other patients' non-leukemic repertoires.

Under the authors' procedure: Productive clonotypes were detectable down to 2.59 x 10-5 frequency. Only in-frame clones appear in the TCRdb table, and some are missing; sequencing was by immunoSEQ multiplex PCR. The V and J calls and the clone size are those of that table, but D and trimming were determined from the DNA. Among about 21,000 clones listed, around three quarters were seen once. Concerning this clone itself: Its antigen is undetermined.

CDR1 and CDR2 (germline): SGHNT, YYREEE (reference sequence). Trimming cost V 0 bases and J 4 bases; bases outside gene matches: 3. The CDR3 has 15 amino acids. The receptor's source is a human donor in good health. The sample consisted of CD4+ T cells from blood buffy coats. The chain couples TRBV5-4 to TRBJ2-5; TRBD1 agrees at 10 bases. The CDR3, as DNA: TGTGCCAGCAGCTTGGCGGGACAGGGGCTAGAGACCCAGTACTTC. This translates into CASSLAGQGLETQYF. Together with reference TRBV5-4 and TRBJ2-5, the CDR3 gives the full variable domain: ETGVTQSPTHLIKTRGQQVTLRCSSQSGHNTVSWYQQALGQGPQFIFQYYREEENGRGNFPPRFSGLQFPNYSSELNVNALELDDSALYLCASSLAGQGLETQYFGPGTRLLVL.